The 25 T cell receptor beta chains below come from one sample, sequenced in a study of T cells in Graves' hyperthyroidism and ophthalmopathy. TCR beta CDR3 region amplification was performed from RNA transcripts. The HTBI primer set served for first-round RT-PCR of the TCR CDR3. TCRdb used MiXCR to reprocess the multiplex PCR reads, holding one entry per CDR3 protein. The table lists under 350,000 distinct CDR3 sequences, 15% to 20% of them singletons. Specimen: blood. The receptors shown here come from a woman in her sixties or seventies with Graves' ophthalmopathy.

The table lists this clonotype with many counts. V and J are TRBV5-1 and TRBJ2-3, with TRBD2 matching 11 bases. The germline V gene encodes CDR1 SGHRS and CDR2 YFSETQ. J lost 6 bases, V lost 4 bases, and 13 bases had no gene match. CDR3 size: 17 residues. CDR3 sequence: CASSINSGGAFGDTQYF. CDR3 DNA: TGCGCCAGCAGCATAAATAGCGGGGGGGCCTTCGGGGATACGCAGTATTTT.

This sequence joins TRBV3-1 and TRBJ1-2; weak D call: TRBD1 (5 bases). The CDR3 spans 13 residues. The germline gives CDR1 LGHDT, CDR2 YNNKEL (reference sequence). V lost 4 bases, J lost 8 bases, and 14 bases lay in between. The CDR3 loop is CASSPSWDAGYTF. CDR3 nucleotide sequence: TGTGCCAGCAGCCCGTCATGGGACGCCGGCTACACCTTC.

The CDR3 region is CASSQVPGVSRSTEAFF. The CDR3, as DNA: TGCGCCAGCAGCCAGGTCCCAGGGGTTTCGCGGAGCACTGAAGCTTTCTTT. The chain combines TRBV4-1 with TRBJ1-1, with D maybe TRBD1 (6 bases). The CDR3 is 17 amino acids. Germline V lookup: CDR1 MGHRA, CDR2 YSYEKL. V was clipped by 3 bases and J by 4 bases, with 21 bases between them.

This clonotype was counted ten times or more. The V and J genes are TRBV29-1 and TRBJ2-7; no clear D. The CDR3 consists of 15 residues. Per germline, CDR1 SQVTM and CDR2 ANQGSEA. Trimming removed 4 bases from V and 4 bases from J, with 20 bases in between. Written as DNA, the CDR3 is TGCAGCGTTGCCCCTGGGGATGAGCGTCAGTACGAGCAGTACTTC. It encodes CSVAPGDERQYEQYF.

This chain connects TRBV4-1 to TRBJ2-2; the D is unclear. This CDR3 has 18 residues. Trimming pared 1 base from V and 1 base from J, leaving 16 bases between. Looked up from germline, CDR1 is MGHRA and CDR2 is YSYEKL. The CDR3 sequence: CASSQGWVGVGNTGELFF. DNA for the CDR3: TGCGCCAGCAGCCAAGGTTGGGTCGGCGTCGGGAACACCGGGGAGCTGTTTTTT.

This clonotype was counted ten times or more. The CDR3 is CASSRGGAEAFF. The CDR3 DNA sequence: TGTGCCAGCTCACGGGGGGGAGCTGAAGCTTTCTTT. J is TRBJ1-1 and V is TRBV18; possible D gene TRBD1, 5 bases. The CDR3 is 12 residues long. Germline V gene lookup returns CDR1 KGHSH and CDR2 LQKENI. Trimming removed 4 bases at V and 6 bases at J, with 9 bases between.

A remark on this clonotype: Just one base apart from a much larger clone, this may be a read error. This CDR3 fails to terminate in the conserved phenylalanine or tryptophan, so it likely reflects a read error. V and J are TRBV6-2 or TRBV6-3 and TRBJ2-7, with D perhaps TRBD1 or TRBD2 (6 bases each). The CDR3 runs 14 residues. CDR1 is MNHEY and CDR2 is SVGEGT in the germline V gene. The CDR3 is CASSYTGASHEQYL. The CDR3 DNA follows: TGTGCCAGCAGTTACACGGGGGCCTCCCACGAGCAGTACCTC.

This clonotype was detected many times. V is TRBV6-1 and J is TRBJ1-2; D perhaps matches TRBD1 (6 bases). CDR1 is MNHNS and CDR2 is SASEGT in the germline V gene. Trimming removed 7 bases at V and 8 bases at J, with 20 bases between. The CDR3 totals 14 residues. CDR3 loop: CASTSGRGARGYTF. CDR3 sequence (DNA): TGTGCCAGCACCTCCGGGCGGGGGGCAAGGGGCTACACCTTC.

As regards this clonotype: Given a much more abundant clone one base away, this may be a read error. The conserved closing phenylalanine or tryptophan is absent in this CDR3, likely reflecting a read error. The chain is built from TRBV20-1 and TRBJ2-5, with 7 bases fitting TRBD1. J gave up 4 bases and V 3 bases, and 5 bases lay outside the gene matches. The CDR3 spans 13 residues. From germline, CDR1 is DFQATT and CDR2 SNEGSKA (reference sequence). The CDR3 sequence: CSARKTGIETQYL. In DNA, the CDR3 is TGCAGTGCTAGGAAGACAGGGATAGAGACCCAGTACCTC.

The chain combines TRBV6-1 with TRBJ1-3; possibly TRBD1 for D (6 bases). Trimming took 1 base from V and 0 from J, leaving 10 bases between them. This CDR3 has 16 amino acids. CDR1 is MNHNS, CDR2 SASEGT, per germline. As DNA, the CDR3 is TGTGCCAGCAGTGAAGTGGGACATAGCTCTGGAAACACCATATATTTT. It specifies CASSEVGHSSGNTIYF.

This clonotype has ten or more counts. The CDR3 protein is CASSQFMNTEAFF. Written as DNA, the CDR3 is TGTGCCAGCAGCCAATTCATGAACACTGAAGCTTTCTTT. The rearrangement uses TRBV3-1 and TRBJ1-1; the D is unclear. The ends were cut back, 2 bases at V and 0 bases at J, with 4 bases in the middle. CDR1 LGHDT and CDR2 YNNKEL come from the germline V gene (reference sequence). The length of the CDR3 is 13 residues. The entire variable domain, with the rest obtained from reference TRBV3-1 and TRBJ1-1, is as follows: DTAVSQTPKYLVTQMGNDKSIKCEQNLGHDTMYWYKQDSKKFLKIMFSYNNKELIINETVPNRFSPKSPDKAHLNLHINSLELGDSAVYFCASSQFMNTEAFFGQGTRLTVV.

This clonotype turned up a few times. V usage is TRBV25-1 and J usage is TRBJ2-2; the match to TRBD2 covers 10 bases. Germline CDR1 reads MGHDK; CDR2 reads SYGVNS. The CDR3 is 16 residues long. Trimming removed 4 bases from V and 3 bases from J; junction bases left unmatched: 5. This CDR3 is CASSVSLAGDTGELFF. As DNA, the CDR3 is TGTGCCAGCAGTGTTTCTCTAGCGGGAGACACCGGGGAGCTGTTTTTT.

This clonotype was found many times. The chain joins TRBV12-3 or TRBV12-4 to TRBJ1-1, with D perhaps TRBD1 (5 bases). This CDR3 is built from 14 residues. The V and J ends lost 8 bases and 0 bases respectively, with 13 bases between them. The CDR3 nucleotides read TGTGCCAGCTGTACGGCAGGGATGAACACTGAAGCTTTCTTT. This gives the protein CASCTAGMNTEAFF.

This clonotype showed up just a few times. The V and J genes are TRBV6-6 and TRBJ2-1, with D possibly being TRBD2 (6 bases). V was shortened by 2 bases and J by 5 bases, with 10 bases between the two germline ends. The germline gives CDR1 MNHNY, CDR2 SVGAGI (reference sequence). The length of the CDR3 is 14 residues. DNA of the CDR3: TGTGCCAGCAGTTACGGAGGGGAGGACAATGAGCAGTTCTTC. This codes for CASSYGGEDNEQFF.

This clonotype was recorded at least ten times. The CDR3 region is CASSPDRSYQPQHF. The CDR3 DNA reads TGTGCCAGCTCACCGGACAGGAGTTATCAGCCCCAGCATTTT. The J gene is TRBJ1-5, the V gene TRBV18, with TRBD1 matching 7 bases. Germline V lookup: CDR1 KGHSH, CDR2 LQKENI. V trimming: 3 bases; J trimming: 5 bases; junction bases outside the gene matches: 4. The CDR3 consists of 14 residues.

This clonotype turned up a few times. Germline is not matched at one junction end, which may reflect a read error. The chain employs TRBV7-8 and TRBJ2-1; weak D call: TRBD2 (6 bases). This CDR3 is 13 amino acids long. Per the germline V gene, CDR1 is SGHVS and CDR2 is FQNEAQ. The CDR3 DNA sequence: TGTGCCGGCAGCTTAGCGGAGTACGGTGAGCAGTTCTTC. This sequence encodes CAGSLAEYGEQFF.

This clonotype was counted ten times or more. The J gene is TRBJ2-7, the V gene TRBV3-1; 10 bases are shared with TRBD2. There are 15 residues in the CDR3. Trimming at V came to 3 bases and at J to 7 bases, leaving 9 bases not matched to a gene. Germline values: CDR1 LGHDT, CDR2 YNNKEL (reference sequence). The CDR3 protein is CASSQSLAGDGEQYF. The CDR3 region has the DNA TGTGCCAGCAGCCAGTCCCTAGCGGGAGATGGGGAGCAGTACTTC.

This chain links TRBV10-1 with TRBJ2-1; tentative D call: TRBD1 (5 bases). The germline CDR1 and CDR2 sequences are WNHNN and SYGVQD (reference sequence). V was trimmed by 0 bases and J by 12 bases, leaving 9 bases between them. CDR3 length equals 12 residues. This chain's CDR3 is CASSESGQGQFF. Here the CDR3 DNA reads TGCGCCAGCAGTGAGTCCGGCCAGGGGCAGTTCTTC.

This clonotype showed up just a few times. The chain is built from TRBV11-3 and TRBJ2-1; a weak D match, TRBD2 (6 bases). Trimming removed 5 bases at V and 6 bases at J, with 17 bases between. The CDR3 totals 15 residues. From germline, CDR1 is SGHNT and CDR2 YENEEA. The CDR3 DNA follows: TGTGCCAGCAGCGCCCACGGGGGTCCTAGCAATGAGCAGTTCTTC. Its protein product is CASSAHGGPSNEQFF.

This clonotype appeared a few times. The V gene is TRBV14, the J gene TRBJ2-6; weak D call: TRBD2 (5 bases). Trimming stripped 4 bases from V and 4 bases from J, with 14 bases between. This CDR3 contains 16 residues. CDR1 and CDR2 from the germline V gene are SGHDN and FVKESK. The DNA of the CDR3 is TGTGCCAGCAGCCCCCGGGGTCACGGAGGGGCCAACGTCCTGACTTTC. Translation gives CASSPRGHGGANVLTF.

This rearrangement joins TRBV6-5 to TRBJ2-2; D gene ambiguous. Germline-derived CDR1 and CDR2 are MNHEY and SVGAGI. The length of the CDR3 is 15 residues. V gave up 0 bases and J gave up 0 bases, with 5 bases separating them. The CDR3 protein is CASSYSGSNTGELFF. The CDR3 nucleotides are TGTGCCAGCAGTTACTCTGGTTCGAACACCGGGGAGCTGTTTTTT.

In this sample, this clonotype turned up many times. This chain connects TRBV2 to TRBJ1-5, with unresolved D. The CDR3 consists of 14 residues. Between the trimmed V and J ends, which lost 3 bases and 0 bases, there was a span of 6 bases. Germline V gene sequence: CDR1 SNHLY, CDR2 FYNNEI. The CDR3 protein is CASSEIDSNQPQHF. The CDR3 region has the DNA TGTGCCAGCAGTGAGATTGATAGCAATCAGCCCCAGCATTTT.

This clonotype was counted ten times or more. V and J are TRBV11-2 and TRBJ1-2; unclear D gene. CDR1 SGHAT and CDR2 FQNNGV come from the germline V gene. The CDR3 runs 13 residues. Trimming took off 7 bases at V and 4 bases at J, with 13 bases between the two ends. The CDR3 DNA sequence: TGTGCCAGCACCCCGGTCGGCTTCTATGGCTACACCTTC. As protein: CASTPVGFYGYTF.

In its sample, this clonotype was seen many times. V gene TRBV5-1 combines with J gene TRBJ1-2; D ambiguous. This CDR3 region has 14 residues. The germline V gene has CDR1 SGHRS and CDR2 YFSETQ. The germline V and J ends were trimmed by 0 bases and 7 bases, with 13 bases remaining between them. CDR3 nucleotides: TGCGCCAGCAGCTTGGGTCAGCCCCAAGGTGGCTACACCTTC. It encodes CASSLGQPQGGYTF.

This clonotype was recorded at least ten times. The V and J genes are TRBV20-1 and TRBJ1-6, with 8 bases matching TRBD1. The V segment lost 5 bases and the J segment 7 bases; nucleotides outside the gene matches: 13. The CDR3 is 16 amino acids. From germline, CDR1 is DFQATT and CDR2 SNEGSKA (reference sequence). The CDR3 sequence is CSAGGAGTGSNSPLHF. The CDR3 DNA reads TGCAGTGCTGGAGGTGCCGGGACAGGATCCAATTCACCCCTCCACTTT.